What follows describes a single T cell receptor (beta chain). CDR3 length: 12 amino acids. Trimming removed 5 bases at V and 8 bases at J, with 10 bases between. In germline, CDR1 is SGHAT, CDR2 FQNNGV. Original methodology: The authors estimated nucleated cell counts from reference gene primer amplification. Measured with immunoSEQ multiplex PCR; TCRdb has only the in-frame clones, and not every one. From that table come the V and J calls and clone size; the DNA was used to work out D and trimming. The data show 67,000 or so clones, around 85% seen once. The sample is drawn from a study of blood T cell repertoires in COVID-19. About the research overall: The study drew acute and convalescent COVID-19 samples from the United States, Italy and Spain. Sources were T cells, B-cell-depleted T cells, or PBMCs; the material itself was cDNA or gDNA.

The V and J genes are TRBV11-2 and TRBJ1-3; D gene ambiguous. The source is a man in his 70s with acute or convalescent COVID-19. The sequenced sample was peripheral blood. The CDR3 reads CASSPNRHTIYF. Written as DNA, the CDR3 is TGTGCCAGCAGCCCCAACAGACACACCATATATTTT.